Sequencing of this TCR beta chain was carried out in a study of metastatic and nonmetastatic thyroid tumors. About the research overall: Repertoires from blood and tumor or nodule tissue of malignant and benign thyroid patients were compared.

Patients were all untreated before their thyroid surgery. Authors' analysis steps: The authors used CDR3 differences across clinicopathological groups to build a distant-metastasis classifier for papillary thyroid cancer. TCRdb ran MiXCR on the PCR reads. For this entry, the V and J calls and clone size follow TCRdb and not the study's own pipeline. The sample includes 45,000 or so clones, about 4.2% seen only once; the top ten take approximately 9.5%. About this clone itself: Its antigen remains unidentified. A much larger clone lies one base from this, so it may be a read error.

Study-wide results and caveats: When malignant thyroid tumors were compared with benign nodules, TCR beta diversity was reportedly significantly higher in the malignant tumors. This held in both blood and tumor samples.

The CDR3 has 14 residues. Per germline, CDR1 SGHTA and CDR2 FQGNSA. This receptor was identified in a female donor with papillary thyroid cancer or a benign thyroid nodule (not recorded which). Some clones in this sample may be carry-over from other donors' samples. The sample consisted of blood. The chain is built from TRBV7-2 and TRBJ2-3, with D maybe TRBD1 (7 bases). CDR3 DNA sequence: TGTGCCAGCAGCTTAGGAGGGGGGACAGATACGCGGTATTTT. The encoded protein is CASSLGGGTDTRYF.